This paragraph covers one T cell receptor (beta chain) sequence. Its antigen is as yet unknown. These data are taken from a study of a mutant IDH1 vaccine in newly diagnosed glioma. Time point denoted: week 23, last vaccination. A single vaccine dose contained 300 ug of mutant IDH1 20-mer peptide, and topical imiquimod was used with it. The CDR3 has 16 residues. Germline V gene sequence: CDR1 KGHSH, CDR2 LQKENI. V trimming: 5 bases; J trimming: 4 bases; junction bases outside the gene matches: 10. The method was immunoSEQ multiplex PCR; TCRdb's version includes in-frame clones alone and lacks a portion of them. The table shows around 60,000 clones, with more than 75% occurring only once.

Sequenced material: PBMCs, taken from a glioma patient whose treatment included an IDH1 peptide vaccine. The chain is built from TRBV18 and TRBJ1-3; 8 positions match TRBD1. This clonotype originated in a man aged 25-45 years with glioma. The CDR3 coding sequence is TGTGCCAGCTCAATCGCCGGGACAGGAGGAGGAAACACCATATATTTT. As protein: CASSIAGTGGGNTIYF. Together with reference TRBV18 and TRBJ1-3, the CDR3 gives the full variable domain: NAGVMQNPRHLVRRRGQEARLRCSPMKGHSHVYWYRQLPEEGLKFMVYLQKENIIDESGMPKERFSAEFPKEGPSILRIQQVVRGDSAAYFCASSIAGTGGGNTIYFGEGSWLTVV.